These 32 T cell receptor beta chains were sequenced from one sample in a study of blood T cell repertoires in COVID-19. TCRdb's table, derived via immunoSEQ multiplex PCR, lists solely in-frame clones and lacks some. The table records about 59,000 clones, 73% of them present only once. Material for sequencing was peripheral blood. The receptors here all came from a woman in her seventies with acute or convalescent COVID-19.

The sample holds a few counts of this clone. The V call is TRBV6-5, the J call TRBJ2-5, with 10 positions matching TRBD2. Looked up from germline, CDR1 is MNHEY and CDR2 is SVGAGI. The CDR3 loop spans 16 amino acids. Trimming cost V 4 bases and J 9 bases; bases outside gene matches: 14. The CDR3 is CASSSSSGGPKQAQYF. The CDR3 DNA reads TGTGCCAGCAGTTCCTCTAGCGGGGGTCCCAAACAGGCCCAGTACTTC.

The chain links TRBV9 to TRBJ1-5, with 9 bases fitting TRBD1. The CDR3 is 16 residues long. Trimming removed 0 bases from V and 1 base from J; junction bases left unmatched: 2. The germline V gene has CDR1 SGDLS and CDR2 YYNGEE. CDR3 sequence (DNA): TGTGCCAGCAGCGTAGGGGGGACAGGGAGCAATCAGCCCCAGCATTTT. This translates into CASSVGGTGSNQPQHF.

This chain joins TRBV7-2 and TRBJ1-5; D is possibly TRBD1 (5 bases). Looked up from germline, CDR1 is SGHTA and CDR2 is FQGNSA. Trimming stripped 0 bases from V and 5 bases from J, with 11 bases between. This CDR3 contains 15 residues. The CDR3 region has the DNA TGTGCCAGCAGCTTAGCCGGTGGGGACTATCAGCCCCAGCATTTT. It translates to CASSLAGGDYQPQHF.

This chain uses TRBV6-2 or TRBV6-3 with TRBJ2-5; 7 bases align to TRBD2. The CDR3 is made up of 14 amino acids. The V gene end was trimmed by 5 bases and the J gene end by 7 bases; junction bases not matched to a gene: 10. Germline-derived CDR1 and CDR2 are MNHEY and SVGEGT. CDR3 nucleotide sequence: TGTGCCAGCAGTAGCGGGGCGGCCGCGGCGACCCAGTACTTC. Protein: CASSSGAAAATQYF.

The V call is TRBV3-1 (or the pseudogene TRBV3-2), the J call TRBJ1-2, with TRBD1 as a possible D gene (6 bases). This CDR3 spans 16 amino acids. V lost 6 bases, J lost 6 bases, and 23 bases lay in between. Germline CDR1 and CDR2: LGHDT and YNNKEL (reference sequence). The CDR3 spells CASRAFPGHLMDGYTF. In nucleotides, the CDR3 is TGTGCCAGCAGAGCCTTCCCGGGACACTTGATGGATGGCTACACCTTC.

Only one count was recorded for this clone. The CDR3 nucleotides are TGCGCCAGCAGCCGCTTCTTACCGGGACAGGGGGCGATGTACTTC. This codes for CASSRFLPGQGAMYF. The genes are TRBV4-1 and TRBJ2-4; 12 bases fit TRBD1. The CDR3 runs 15 residues. The V segment lost 4 bases and the J segment 15 bases; nucleotides outside the gene matches: 13. The germline CDR1 and CDR2 sequences are MGHRA and YSYEKL.

The V and J genes are TRBV5-5 and TRBJ1-2; TRBD1 matches 7 bases. Trimming at V came to 0 bases and at J to 3 bases, leaving 5 bases not matched to a gene. The CDR3 is 15 amino acids. From germline, CDR1 is SGHKS and CDR2 YYEKEE (reference sequence). In DNA form, the CDR3 reads TGTGCCAGCAGCTTGGGGGACAGCACTTACTATGGCTACACCTTC. It translates to CASSLGDSTYYGYTF.

There are a few counts of this clone. The J gene is TRBJ1-1, the V gene TRBV7-8; 7 bases map to TRBD1. There are 14 residues in the CDR3. Germline CDR1 SGHVS, CDR2 FQNEAQ. V shed 7 bases, J shed 5 bases, and the junction held 10 bases outside the gene matches. The CDR3 loop reads CASTQGGRRTEAFF. The CDR3 bases are TGTGCCAGCACCCAGGGGGGCCGAAGAACTGAAGCTTTCTTT.

The rearrangement joins TRBV2 to TRBJ1-4, with no clear D. The CDR3 is 13 residues long. The V end lost 2 bases, the J end lost 6 bases, and 7 bases lay between the germline ends. Germline assignment: CDR1 SNHLY and CDR2 FYNNEI. CDR3 DNA sequence: TGTGCCAGCAGTGAACAGTTTCATGAAAAACTGTTTTTT. This translates into CASSEQFHEKLFF.

The chain carries TRBV2 and TRBJ1-4; D is ambiguous. Germline loops: CDR1 SNHLY, CDR2 FYNNEI. Trimming shortened V by 6 bases and J by 7 bases, and 9 bases separated the two germline ends. CDR3 length: 12 residues. CDR3 nucleotide sequence: TGTGCCAGCAGGAGGGCGGTTGAAAAACTGTTTTTT. Its protein product is CASRRAVEKLFF.

This clone was recorded a few times. The V gene is TRBV12-3 or TRBV12-4, the J gene TRBJ1-2; D is uncertain. Trimming stripped 7 bases from V and 4 bases from J, with 13 bases between. The CDR3 contains 13 residues. CDR3: CASTPRLIYGYTF. The CDR3, as DNA: TGTGCCAGCACCCCGCGCCTTATCTATGGCTACACCTTC.

The chain uses TRBV6-5 and TRBJ2-3; perhaps TRBD2 as D (6 bases). With 6 bases removed from V and 3 bases from J, the gap between germline ends came to 13 bases. This CDR3 comprises 14 residues. Germline CDR1 is MNHEY and CDR2 is SVGAGI. CDR3 residues: CASRGGGETDTQYF. Written as DNA, the CDR3 is TGTGCCAGCAGAGGAGGAGGGGAGACAGATACGCAGTATTTT.

The V call is TRBV5-4, the J call TRBJ2-7; 7 bases match TRBD1. V lost 4 bases and J lost 0; bases outside the gene matches: 4. CDR3 length equals 14 residues. Germline CDR1 reads SGHNT; CDR2 reads YYREEE (reference sequence). The CDR3: CASSPTGSSYEQYF. The CDR3 coding sequence is TGTGCCAGCAGCCCGACAGGGAGCTCCTACGAGCAGTACTTC.

The genes are TRBV5-6 and TRBJ1-2; 8 bases fit TRBD1. The CDR3 spans 16 residues. After removal of 0 bases from V and 7 bases from J, the junction contained 11 bases not matched to a gene. The germline V gene has CDR1 SGHDT and CDR2 YYEEEE. This CDR3 reads CASSLVSTGASGGYTF. The CDR3 DNA sequence: TGTGCCAGCAGCTTGGTATCGACAGGGGCATCGGGTGGCTACACCTTC.

This clone was detected only once. The V gene is TRBV19, the J gene TRBJ1-2; tentatively, D is TRBD1 (5 bases). The germline V and J ends were trimmed by 8 bases and 2 bases, with 18 bases remaining between them. In germline, CDR1 is LNHDA, CDR2 SQIVND (reference sequence). The CDR3 contains 15 residues. The CDR3 loop is CASWWGVGLNYGYTF. DNA of the CDR3: TGTGCCAGTTGGTGGGGGGTTGGCTTGAACTATGGCTACACCTTC.

The V and J genes are TRBV2 and TRBJ1-5; D might be TRBD1 (5 bases). CDR3 length: 15 residues. V lost 5 bases, J lost 5 bases, and 16 bases lay in between. CDR1 SNHLY and CDR2 FYNNEI come from the germline V gene. The CDR3 region has the DNA TGTGCCAGCAGTCCTCAGGGACGGGGGGATCAGCCCCAGCATTTT. This codes for CASSPQGRGDQPQHF.

The V and J genes are TRBV4-2 and TRBJ2-3, with a tentative D call TRBD1 (7 bases). V was shortened by 8 bases and J by 6 bases, with 18 bases between the two germline ends. CDR3 size: 14 residues. Germline CDR1 LGHNA, CDR2 YNFKEQ. CDR3 region: CASRGGGRLDTQYF. Written as DNA, the CDR3 is TGTGCCAGCCGTGGAGGGGGCCGATTGGATACGCAGTATTTT.

This clone has a handful of counts. This rearrangement joins TRBV30 to TRBJ1-1; perhaps TRBD1 as D (5 bases). CDR3 size: 17 residues. V dropped 4 bases and J dropped 3 bases, with 24 bases sitting between them. The germline V gene encodes CDR1 GTSNPN and CDR2 SVGIG (reference sequence). CDR3 in DNA: TGTGCCTGGACCATGAGGAGGGGTGGCTTCGGGGACACTGAAGCTTTCTTT. Amino acids: CAWTMRRGGFGDTEAFF.

The rearrangement uses TRBV6-5 and TRBJ1-1; D not resolved. Per germline, CDR1 MNHEY and CDR2 SVGAGI. The CDR3 extends over 15 amino acids. Trimming took 0 bases from V and 4 from J, leaving 12 bases between them. CDR3 residues: CASSYSNRVGTEAFF. Here the CDR3 DNA reads TGTGCCAGCAGTTACTCGAACCGGGTTGGCACTGAAGCTTTCTTT.

In its sample, this clone was seen once. The chain recombines TRBV18 with TRBJ1-1; perhaps TRBD1 as D (6 bases). The CDR3 is 18 residues long. Germline CDR1 is KGHSH and CDR2 is LQKENI. Between the trimmed V and J ends, which lost 1 base and 0 bases, there was a span of 18 bases. Here the CDR3 reads CASSPLTLGKGVNTEAFF. The CDR3 nucleotides read TGTGCCAGCTCACCACTAACTTTGGGGAAGGGGGTGAACACTGAAGCTTTCTTT. Supplemented by reference TRBV18 and TRBJ1-1, the full variable domain reads NAGVMQNPRHLVRRRGQEARLRCSPMKGHSHVYWYRQLPEEGLKFMVYLQKENIIDESGMPKERFSAEFPKEGPSILRIQQVVRGDSAAYFCASSPLTLGKGVNTEAFFGQGTRLTVV.

The chain employs TRBV5-1 and TRBJ2-1; 8 bases align to TRBD1. The CDR3 is 16 amino acids. Trimming at V came to 3 bases and at J to 6 bases, leaving 11 bases not matched to a gene. Germline CDR1 and CDR2: SGHRS and YFSETQ. The CDR3 region is CASSSMTGAFFNEQFF. The CDR3 region has the DNA TGCGCCAGCAGCTCTATGACAGGGGCCTTTTTCAATGAGCAGTTCTTC.

The chain uses TRBV9 and TRBJ2-3; TRBD2 matches at 9 bases. CDR1 SGDLS and CDR2 YYNGEE come from the germline V gene. The length of the CDR3 is 16 residues. V shed 0 bases and J 4 bases; nucleotides not matched to a gene: 6. CDR3 nucleotides: TGTGCCAGCAGCGTAGACTTAGGCGGGGGGGCAGATACGCAGTATTTT. The encoded protein is CASSVDLGGGADTQYF.

This clone was seen only a few times. The V and J genes are TRBV6-6 and TRBJ2-7; 9 bases align to TRBD1. V was clipped by 6 bases and J by 4 bases; unmatched bases: 10. The CDR3 extends over 15 amino acids. Germline CDR1 MNHNY, CDR2 SVGAGI (reference sequence). The CDR3 DNA follows: TGTGCCAGCAGGCCCGGGACAGGGTTAACTTACGAGCAGTACTTC. Translation: CASRPGTGLTYEQYF.

This chain joins TRBV3-1 (or the pseudogene TRBV3-2) and TRBJ2-7; D remains unclear. Looked up from germline, CDR1 is LGHDT and CDR2 is YNNKEL (reference sequence). Trimming took 0 bases from V and 6 from J, leaving 15 bases between them. There are 15 residues in the CDR3. The CDR3 here is CASSQDITAPREQYF. The CDR3 nucleotides are TGTGCCAGCAGCCAAGATATCACAGCCCCTCGCGAGCAGTACTTC.

The V and J genes are TRBV29-1 and TRBJ2-7; TRBD1 matches 8 bases. After removal of 6 bases from V and 0 bases from J, the junction contained 4 bases not matched to a gene. The CDR3 runs 13 residues. In germline, CDR1 is SQVTM, CDR2 ANQGSEA. The CDR3 loop reads CSVVDRASYEQYF. Here the CDR3 DNA reads TGCAGCGTCGTGGACAGGGCCTCCTACGAGCAGTACTTC.

In nucleotides, the CDR3 is TGTGCCAGCAGTATCTCAGGAACTTCTCGCACAGATACGCAGTATTTT. It codes for CASSISGTSRTDTQYF. The chain is built from TRBV28 and TRBJ2-3; unclear D gene. This CDR3 has 16 amino acids. Germline V gene sequence: CDR1 MDHEN, CDR2 SYDVKM. V lost 5 bases, J lost 1 base, and 16 bases lay in between. Full variable domain (missing parts from reference TRBV28 and TRBJ2-3): DVKVTQSSRYLVKRTGEKVFLECVQDMDHENMFWYRQDPGLGLRLIYFSYDVKMKEKGDIPEGYSVSREKKERFSLILESASTNQTSMYLCASSISGTSRTDTQYFGPGTRLTVL.

On this clone itself: Sequence at one end of the junction differs from germline and may be a read error. The chain uses TRBV7-7 and TRBJ2-7, with 14 bases fitting TRBD2. This CDR3 spans 18 amino acids. The germline CDR1 and CDR2 sequences are SSHAT and FNYEAQ (reference sequence). The CDR3 sequence is CASSFTGLAGGGPYEQYF. CDR3 nucleotides: TGTGCTAGCAGCTTTACCGGACTAGCGGGGGGAGGTCCCTACGAGCAGTACTTC.

This clone showed up just once. The gene calls are TRBV5-1 and TRBJ1-6, with TRBD1 as a possible D gene (5 bases). Trimming took 0 bases from V and 10 from J, leaving 14 bases between them. CDR3 size: 15 residues. CDR1 SGHRS and CDR2 YFSETQ come from the germline V gene. The CDR3 DNA is TGCGCCAGCAGCTTGGTTTCGCAGGGCTACTCACCCCTCCACTTT. It encodes CASSLVSQGYSPLHF.

V is TRBV6-5 and J is TRBJ2-5; TRBD2 aligns across 7 bases. Trimming cost V 2 bases and J 2 bases; bases outside gene matches: 5. CDR3 length equals 15 residues. Germline CDR1 is MNHEY and CDR2 is SVGAGI. CDR3 coding DNA: TGTGCCAGCAGTTACGCAGGGAGGGGACAAGAGACCCAGTACTTC. Translation gives CASSYAGRGQETQYF.

The rearrangement uses TRBV7-8 and TRBJ1-1; D is ambiguous. Germline assignment: CDR1 SGHVS and CDR2 FQNEAQ. The ends were cut back, 3 bases at V and 0 bases at J, with 5 bases in the middle. The CDR3 has 13 residues. CDR3 bases: TGTGCCAGCAGCTTCAGCGTGAACACTGAAGCTTTCTTT. Encoded protein: CASSFSVNTEAFF. Together with reference TRBV7-8 and TRBJ1-1, the CDR3 gives the full variable domain: GAGVSQSPRYKVAKRGQDVALRCDPISGHVSLFWYQQALGQGPEFLTYFQNEAQLDKSGLPSDRFFAERPEGSVSTLKIQRTQQEDSAVYLCASSFSVNTEAFFGQGTRLTVV.

This clone was counted a single time. The J gene is TRBJ1-2, the V gene TRBV27, with 7 bases that match TRBD1. This CDR3 comprises 18 residues. Germline V gene lookup returns CDR1 MNHEY and CDR2 SMNVEV (reference sequence). Losses at the gene ends were 4 bases for V and 6 bases for J; bases not matched to a gene: 20. CDR3 DNA sequence: TGTGCCAGCAGTTCTTATCAGGGGGGCAGGGCCCAACGGGATGGCTACACCTTC. It specifies CASSSYQGGRAQRDGYTF.

CDR3 amino acids: CASSLGLLQGGVYGYTF. CDR3 DNA sequence: TGTGCCAGCAGCTTGGGATTATTACAGGGGGGCGTCTATGGCTACACCTTC. V usage is TRBV5-5 and J usage is TRBJ1-2, with TRBD1 matching over 8 bases. The trim removed 0 bases at V and 4 bases at J, leaving 11 bases unmatched. The germline gives CDR1 SGHKS, CDR2 YYEKEE (reference sequence). The CDR3 loop spans 17 amino acids. The whole variable domain, filled in from reference TRBV5-5 and TRBJ1-2, reads DAGVTQSPTHLIKTRGQQVTLRCSPISGHKSVSWYQQVLGQGPQFIFQYYEKEERGRGNFPDRFSARQFPNYSSELNVNALLLGDSALYLCASSLGLLQGGVYGYTFGSGTRLTVV.